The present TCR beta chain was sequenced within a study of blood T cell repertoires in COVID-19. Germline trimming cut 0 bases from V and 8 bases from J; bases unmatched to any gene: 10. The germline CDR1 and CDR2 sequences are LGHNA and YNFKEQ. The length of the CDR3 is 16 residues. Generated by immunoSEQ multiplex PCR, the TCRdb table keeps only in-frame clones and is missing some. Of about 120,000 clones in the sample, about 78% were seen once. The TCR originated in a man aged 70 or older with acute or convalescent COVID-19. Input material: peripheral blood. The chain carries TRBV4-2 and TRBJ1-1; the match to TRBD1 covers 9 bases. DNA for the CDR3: TGTGCCAGCAGCCAAGAACAGGGGGCGATGGGGCGGGAAGCTTTCTTT. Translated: CASSQEQGAMGREAFF.